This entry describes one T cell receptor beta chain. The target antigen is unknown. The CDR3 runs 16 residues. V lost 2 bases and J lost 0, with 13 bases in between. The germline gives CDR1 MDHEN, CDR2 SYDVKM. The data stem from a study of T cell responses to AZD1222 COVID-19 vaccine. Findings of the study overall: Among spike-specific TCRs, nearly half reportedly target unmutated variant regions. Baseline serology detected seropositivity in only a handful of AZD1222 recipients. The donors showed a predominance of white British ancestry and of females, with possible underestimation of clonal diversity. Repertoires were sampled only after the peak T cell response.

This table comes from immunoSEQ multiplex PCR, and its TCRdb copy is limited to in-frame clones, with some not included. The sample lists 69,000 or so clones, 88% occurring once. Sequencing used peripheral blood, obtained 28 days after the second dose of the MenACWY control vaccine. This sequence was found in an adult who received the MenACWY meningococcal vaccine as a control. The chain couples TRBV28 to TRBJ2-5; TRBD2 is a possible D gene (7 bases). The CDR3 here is CASSLAGAPHQETQYF. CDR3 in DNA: TGTGCCAGCAGTTTAGCGGGGGCTCCCCACCAAGAGACCCAGTACTTC.